The T cell receptor beta chain described here comes from a study of CD8 T cells in ankylosing spondylitis. As the method for making TCR beta libraries, quantitative 5'-RACE with molecular barcodes was used. Using its own MiXCR run on the 5' RACE reads, TCRdb lists one record per CDR3 protein. This table has roughly 130,000 distinct CDR3 sequences, roughly 8.3% appearing once. V lost 0 bases, J lost 4 bases, and 4 bases stayed unmatched. CDR1 is SEHNR and CDR2 is FQNEAQ in the germline V gene (reference sequence). CDR3 size: 16 residues. There are many counts of this clonotype. Its antigen is still unknown. Overall study results and limits: Both synovial fluid and blood in reactive arthritis had previously been reported to carry some motif variants. Disease-linked clones reportedly showed significant enrichment in matched ankylosing spondylitis synovial fluid. A TCR beta motif of fewer than ten highly homologous variants seemed to mark ankylosing spondylitis blood.

The sequence was collected from a male donor with ankylosing spondylitis. Sequencing used synovial fluid, either unsorted or a sorted T cell fraction (not recorded which). The genes are TRBV7-9 and TRBJ2-1, with 9 bases aligning to TRBD2. In DNA form, the CDR3 reads TGTGCCAGCAGCTTAGCCTTAGCGGGGGAGTACAATGAGCAGTTCTTC. Translation: CASSLALAGEYNEQFF.